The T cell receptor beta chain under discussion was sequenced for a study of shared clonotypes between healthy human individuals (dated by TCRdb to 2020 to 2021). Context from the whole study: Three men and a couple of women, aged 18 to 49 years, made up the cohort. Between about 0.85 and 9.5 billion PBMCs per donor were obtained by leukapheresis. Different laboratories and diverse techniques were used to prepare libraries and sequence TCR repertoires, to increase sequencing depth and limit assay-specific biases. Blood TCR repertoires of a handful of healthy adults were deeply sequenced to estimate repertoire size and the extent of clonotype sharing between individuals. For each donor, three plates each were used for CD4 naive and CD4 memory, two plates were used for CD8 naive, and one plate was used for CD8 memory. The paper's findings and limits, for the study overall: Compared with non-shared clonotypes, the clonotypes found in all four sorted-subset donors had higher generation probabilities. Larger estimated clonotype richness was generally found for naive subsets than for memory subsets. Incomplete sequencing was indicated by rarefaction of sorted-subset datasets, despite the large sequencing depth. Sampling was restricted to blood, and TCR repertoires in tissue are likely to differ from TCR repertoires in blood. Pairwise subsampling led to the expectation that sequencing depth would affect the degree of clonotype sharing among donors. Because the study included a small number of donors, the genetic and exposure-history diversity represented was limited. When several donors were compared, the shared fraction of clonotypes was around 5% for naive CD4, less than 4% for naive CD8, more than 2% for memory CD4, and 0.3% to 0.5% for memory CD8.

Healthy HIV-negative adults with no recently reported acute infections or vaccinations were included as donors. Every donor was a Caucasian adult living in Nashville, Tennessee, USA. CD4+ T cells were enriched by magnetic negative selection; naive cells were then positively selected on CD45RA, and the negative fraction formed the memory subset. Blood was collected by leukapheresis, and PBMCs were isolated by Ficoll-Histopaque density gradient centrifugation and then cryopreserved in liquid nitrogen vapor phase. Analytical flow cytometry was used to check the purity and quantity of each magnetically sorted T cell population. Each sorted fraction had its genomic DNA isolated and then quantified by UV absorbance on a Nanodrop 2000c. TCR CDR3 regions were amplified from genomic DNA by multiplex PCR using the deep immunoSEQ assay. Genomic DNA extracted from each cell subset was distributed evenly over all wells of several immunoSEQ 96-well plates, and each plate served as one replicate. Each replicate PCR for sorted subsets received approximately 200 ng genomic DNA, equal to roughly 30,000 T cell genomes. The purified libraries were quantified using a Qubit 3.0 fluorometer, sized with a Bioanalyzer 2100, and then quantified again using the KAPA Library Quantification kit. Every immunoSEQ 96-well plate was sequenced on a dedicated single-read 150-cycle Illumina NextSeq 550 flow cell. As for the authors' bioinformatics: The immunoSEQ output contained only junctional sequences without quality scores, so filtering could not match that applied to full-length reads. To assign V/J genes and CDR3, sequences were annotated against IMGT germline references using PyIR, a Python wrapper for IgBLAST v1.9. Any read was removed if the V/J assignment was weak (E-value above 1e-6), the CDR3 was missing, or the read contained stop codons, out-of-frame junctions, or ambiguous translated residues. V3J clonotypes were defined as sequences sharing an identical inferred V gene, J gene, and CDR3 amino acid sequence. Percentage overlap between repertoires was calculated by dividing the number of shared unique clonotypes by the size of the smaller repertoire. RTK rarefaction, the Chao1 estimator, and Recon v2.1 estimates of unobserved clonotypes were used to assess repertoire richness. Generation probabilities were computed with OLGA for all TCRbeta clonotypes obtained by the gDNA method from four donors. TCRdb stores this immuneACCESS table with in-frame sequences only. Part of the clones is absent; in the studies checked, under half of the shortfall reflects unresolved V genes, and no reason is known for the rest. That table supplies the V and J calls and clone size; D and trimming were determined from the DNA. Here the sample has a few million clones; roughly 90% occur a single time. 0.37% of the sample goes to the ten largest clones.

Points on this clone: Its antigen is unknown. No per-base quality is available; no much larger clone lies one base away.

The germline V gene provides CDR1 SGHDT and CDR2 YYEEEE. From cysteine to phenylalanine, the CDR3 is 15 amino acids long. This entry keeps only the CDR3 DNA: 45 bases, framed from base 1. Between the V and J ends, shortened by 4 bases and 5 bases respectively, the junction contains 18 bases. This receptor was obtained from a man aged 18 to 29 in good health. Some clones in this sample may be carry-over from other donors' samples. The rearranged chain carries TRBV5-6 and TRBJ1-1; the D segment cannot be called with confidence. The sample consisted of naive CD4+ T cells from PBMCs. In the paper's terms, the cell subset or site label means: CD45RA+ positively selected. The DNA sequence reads TGTGCCAGCAGCACCCTTCGGGGTGTTCGAACTGAAGCTTTCTTT. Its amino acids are CASSTLRGVRTEAFF.